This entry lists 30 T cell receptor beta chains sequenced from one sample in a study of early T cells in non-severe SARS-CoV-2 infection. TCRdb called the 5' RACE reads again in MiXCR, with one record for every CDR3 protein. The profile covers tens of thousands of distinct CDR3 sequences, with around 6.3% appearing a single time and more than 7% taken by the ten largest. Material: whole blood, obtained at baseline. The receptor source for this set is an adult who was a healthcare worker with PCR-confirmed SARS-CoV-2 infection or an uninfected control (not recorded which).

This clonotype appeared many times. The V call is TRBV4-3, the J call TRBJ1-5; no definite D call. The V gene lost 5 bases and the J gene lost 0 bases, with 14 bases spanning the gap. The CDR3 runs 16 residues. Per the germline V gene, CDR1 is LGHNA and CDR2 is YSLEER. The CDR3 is CASSSQWRSSNQPQHF. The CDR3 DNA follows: TGCGCCAGCAGCTCCCAATGGAGGTCTAGCAATCAGCCCCAGCATTTT.

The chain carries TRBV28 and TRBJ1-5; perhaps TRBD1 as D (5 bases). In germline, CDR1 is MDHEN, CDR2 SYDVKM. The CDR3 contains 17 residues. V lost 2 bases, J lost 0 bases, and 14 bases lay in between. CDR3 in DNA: TGTGCCAGCAGTTTACGTCGGGGGGGAGGTAGCAATCAGCCCCAGCATTTT. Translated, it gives CASSLRRGGGSNQPQHF.

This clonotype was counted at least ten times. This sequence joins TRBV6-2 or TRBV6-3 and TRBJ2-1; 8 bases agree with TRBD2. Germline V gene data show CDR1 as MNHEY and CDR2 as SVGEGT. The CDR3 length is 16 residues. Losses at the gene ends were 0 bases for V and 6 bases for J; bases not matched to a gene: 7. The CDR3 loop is CASSYSLSGGGNEQFF. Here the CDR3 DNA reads TGTGCCAGCAGTTACTCGTTGAGCGGGGGCGGCAATGAGCAGTTCTTC.

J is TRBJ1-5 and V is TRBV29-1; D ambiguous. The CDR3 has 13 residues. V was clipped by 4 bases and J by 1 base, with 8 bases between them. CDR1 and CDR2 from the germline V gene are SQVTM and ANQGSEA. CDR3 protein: CSVARESNQPQHF. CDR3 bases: TGCAGCGTTGCTAGGGAAAGCAATCAGCCCCAGCATTTT.

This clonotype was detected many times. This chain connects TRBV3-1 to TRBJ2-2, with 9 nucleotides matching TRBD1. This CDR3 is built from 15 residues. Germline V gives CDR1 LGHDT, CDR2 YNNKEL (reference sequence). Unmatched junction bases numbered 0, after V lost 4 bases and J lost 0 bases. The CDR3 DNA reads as TGTGCCAGCAGCCGACAGGGGGCGAACACCGGGGAGCTGTTTTTT. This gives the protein CASSRQGANTGELFF.

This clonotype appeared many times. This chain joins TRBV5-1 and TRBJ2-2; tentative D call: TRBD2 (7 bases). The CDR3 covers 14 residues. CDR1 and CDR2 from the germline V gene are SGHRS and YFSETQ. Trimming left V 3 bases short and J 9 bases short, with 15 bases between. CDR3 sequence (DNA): TGCGCCAGCAGCTGGACGGACGGGGGGCGGGAGCTGTTTTTT. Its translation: CASSWTDGGRELFF.

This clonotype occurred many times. The CDR3 sequence: CSARQYNEQFF. The DNA of the CDR3 is TGCAGTGCTAGACAGTACAATGAGCAGTTCTTC. The rearrangement joins TRBV20-1 to TRBJ2-1; D uncertain. The ends were cut back, 2 bases at V and 4 bases at J, with 3 bases in the middle. Germline values: CDR1 DFQATT, CDR2 SNEGSKA (reference sequence). The CDR3 spans 11 residues.

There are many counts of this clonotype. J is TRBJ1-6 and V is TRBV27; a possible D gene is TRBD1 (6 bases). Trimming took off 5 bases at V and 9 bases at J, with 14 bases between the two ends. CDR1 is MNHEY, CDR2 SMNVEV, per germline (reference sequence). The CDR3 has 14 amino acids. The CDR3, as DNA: TGTGCCAGCAGTACAGGGACTGCGACTTCACCCCTCCACTTT. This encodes CASSTGTATSPLHF.

Here the CDR3 DNA reads TGTGCCAGCAGGACGTCGAGGCGCCAGGAGACCCAGTACTTC. Translated: CASRTSRRQETQYF. The V call is TRBV12-3 or TRBV12-4, the J call TRBJ2-5; D call uncertain. The V and J ends lost 6 bases and 5 bases respectively, with 16 bases between them. The CDR3 is 14 residues long.

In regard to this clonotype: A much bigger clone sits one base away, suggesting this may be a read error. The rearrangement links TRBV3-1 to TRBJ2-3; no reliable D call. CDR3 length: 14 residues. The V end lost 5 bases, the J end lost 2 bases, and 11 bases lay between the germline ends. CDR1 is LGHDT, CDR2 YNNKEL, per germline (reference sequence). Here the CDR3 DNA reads TGTGCCAGCAGCGAAAGAGAAACCACAGATACGCAGTATTTT. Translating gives CASSERETTDTQYF.

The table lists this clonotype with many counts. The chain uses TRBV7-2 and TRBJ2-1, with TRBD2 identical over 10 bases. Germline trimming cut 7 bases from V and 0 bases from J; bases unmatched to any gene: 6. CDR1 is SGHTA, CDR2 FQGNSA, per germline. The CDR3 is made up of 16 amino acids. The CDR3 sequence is CASTSAGGLSYNEQFF. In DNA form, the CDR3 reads TGTGCCAGCACCTCAGCGGGGGGGCTCTCCTACAATGAGCAGTTCTTC.

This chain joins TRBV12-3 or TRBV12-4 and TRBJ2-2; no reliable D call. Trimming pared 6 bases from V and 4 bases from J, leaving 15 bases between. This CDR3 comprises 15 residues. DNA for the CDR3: TGTGCCAGCAGCTGGAAACTATTCAGCACCGGGGAGCTGTTTTTT. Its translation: CASSWKLFSTGELFF.

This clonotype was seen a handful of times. The CDR3 nucleotides are TGTGCCAGCAGCGTCACAGGGGGAAGAGGCGGGGAGCTGTTTTTT. This sequence encodes CASSVTGGRGGELFF. The chain employs TRBV12-3 or TRBV12-4 and TRBJ2-2; TRBD1 matches at 8 bases. V was clipped by 6 bases and J by 7 bases; unmatched bases: 10. The CDR3 consists of 15 residues.

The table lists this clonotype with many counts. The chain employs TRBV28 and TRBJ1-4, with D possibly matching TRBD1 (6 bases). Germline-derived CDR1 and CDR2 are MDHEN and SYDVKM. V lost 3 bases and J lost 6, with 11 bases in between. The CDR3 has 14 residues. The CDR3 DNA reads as TGTGCCAGCAGTTTTTTACAGGGCTATGAAAAACTGTTTTTT. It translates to CASSFLQGYEKLFF. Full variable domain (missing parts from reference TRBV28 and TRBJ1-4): DVKVTQSSRYLVKRTGEKVFLECVQDMDHENMFWYRQDPGLGLRLIYFSYDVKMKEKGDIPEGYSVSREKKERFSLILESASTNQTSMYLCASSFLQGYEKLFFGSGTQLSVL.

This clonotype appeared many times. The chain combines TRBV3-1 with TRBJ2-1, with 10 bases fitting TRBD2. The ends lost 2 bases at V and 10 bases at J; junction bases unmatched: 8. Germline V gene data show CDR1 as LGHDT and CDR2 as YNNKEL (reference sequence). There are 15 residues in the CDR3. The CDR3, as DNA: TGTGCCAGCAGCCAACAAGCGGGGGGGCAATTCGAGCAGTTCTTC. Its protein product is CASSQQAGGQFEQFF.

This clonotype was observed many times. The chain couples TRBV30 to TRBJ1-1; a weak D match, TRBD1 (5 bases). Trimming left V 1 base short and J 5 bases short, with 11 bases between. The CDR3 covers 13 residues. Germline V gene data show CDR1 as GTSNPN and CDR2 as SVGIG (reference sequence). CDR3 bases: TGTGCCTGGAGTGGGCAGGGAGGGACTGAAGCTTTCTTT. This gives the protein CAWSGQGGTEAFF.

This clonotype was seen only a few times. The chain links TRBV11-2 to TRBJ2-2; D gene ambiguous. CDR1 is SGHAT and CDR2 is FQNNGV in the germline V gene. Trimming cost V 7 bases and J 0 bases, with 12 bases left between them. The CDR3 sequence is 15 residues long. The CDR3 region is CASTYGWANTGELFF. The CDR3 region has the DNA TGTGCCAGCACCTACGGCTGGGCGAACACCGGGGAGCTGTTTTTT.

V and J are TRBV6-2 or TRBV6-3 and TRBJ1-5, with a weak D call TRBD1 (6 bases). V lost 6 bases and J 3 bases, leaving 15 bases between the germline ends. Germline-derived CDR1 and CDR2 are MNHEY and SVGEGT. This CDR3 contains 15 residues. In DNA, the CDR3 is TGTGCCAGCAGCCCCCCAGGGGACGACAATCAGCCCCAGCATTTT. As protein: CASSPPGDDNQPQHF.

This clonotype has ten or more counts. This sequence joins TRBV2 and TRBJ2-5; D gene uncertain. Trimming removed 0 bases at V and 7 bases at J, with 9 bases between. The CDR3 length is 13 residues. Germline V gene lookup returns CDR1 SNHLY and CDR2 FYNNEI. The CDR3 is CASSEAMGGTQYF. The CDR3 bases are TGTGCCAGCAGTGAAGCGATGGGCGGGACCCAGTACTTC.

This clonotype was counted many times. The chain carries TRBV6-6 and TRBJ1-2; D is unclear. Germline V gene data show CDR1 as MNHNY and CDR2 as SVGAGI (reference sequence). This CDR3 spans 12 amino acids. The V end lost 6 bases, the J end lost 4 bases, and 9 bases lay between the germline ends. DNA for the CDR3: TGTGCCAGCAGAGAGTTACGCTATGGCTACACCTTC. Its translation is CASRELRYGYTF.

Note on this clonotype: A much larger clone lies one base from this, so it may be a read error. The CDR3 nucleotides read TGTGCCAGCAGTTCCGGAACCGGGACAGGCCTAAATAATTCACCCCCCCACTTT. As protein: CASSSGTGTGLNNSPPHF. The V call is TRBV7-2, the J call TRBJ1-6; 8 nucleotides line up with TRBD1. The CDR3 is 18 residues long. Germline-derived CDR1 and CDR2 are SGHTA and FQGNSA.

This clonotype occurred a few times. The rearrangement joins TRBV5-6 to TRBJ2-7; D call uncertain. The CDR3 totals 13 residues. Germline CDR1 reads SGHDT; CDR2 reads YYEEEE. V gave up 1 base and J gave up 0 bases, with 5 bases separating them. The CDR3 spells CASSLKSSYEQYF. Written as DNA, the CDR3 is TGTGCCAGCAGCTTGAAGAGCTCCTACGAGCAGTACTTC.

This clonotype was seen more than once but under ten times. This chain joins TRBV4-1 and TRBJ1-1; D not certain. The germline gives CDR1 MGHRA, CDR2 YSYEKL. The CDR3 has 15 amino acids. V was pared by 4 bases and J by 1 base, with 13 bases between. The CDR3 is CASSPTHIGNTEAFF. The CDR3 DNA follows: TGCGCCAGCAGCCCTACACACATAGGGAACACTGAAGCTTTCTTT.

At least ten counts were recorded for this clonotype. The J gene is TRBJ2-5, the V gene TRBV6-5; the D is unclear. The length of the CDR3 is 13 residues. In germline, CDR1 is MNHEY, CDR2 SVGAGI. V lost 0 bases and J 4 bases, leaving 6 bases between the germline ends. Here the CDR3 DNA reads TGTGCCAGCAGTTACTCCGGTACAGAGACCCAGTACTTC. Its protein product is CASSYSGTETQYF.

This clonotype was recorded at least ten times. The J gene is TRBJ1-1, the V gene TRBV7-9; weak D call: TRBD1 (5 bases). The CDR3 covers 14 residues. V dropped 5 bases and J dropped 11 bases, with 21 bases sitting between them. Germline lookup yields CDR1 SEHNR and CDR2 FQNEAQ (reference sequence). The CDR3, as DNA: TGTGCCAGCAGCCACCGGGACTCAGAACACTTGGCTTTCTTT. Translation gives CASSHRDSEHLAFF. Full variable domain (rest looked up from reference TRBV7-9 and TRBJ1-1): DTGVSQNPRHKITKRGQNVTFRCDPISEHNRLYWYRQTLGQGPEFLTYFQNEAQLEKSRLLSDRFSAERPKGSFSTLEIQRTEQGDSAMYLCASSHRDSEHLAFFGQGTRLTVV.

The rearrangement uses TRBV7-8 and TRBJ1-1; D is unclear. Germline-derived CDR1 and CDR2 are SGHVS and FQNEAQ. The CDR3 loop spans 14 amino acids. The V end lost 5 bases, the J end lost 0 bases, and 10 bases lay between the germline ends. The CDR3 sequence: CASSLLSLNTEAFF. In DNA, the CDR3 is TGTGCCAGCAGCCTACTATCTCTGAACACTGAAGCTTTCTTT.

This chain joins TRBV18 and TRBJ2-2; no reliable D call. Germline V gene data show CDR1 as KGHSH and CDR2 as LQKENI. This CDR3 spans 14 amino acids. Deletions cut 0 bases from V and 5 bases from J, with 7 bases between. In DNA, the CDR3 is TGTGCCAGCTCACCACCACCGGAAACCGGGGAGCTGTTTTTT. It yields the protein CASSPPPETGELFF. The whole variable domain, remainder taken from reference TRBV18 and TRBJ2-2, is NAGVMQNPRHLVRRRGQEARLRCSPMKGHSHVYWYRQLPEEGLKFMVYLQKENIIDESGMPKERFSAEFPKEGPSILRIQQVVRGDSAAYFCASSPPPETGELFFGEGSRLTVL.

The CDR3 sequence is CASTQRGRNSNQPQHF. CDR3 bases: TGTGCCAGCACCCAAAGGGGTAGAAATAGCAATCAGCCCCAGCATTTT. The chain recombines TRBV12-3 or TRBV12-4 with TRBJ1-5, with D possibly being TRBD1 (5 bases). The CDR3 loop spans 16 amino acids. The germline V and J ends were trimmed by 7 bases and 0 bases, with 16 bases remaining between them.

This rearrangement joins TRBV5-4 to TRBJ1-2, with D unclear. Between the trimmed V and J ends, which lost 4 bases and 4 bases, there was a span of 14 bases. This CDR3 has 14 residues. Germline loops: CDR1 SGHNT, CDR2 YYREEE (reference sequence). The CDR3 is CASSLNRASYGYTF. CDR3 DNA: TGTGCCAGCAGCCTGAACCGGGCCTCCTATGGCTACACCTTC. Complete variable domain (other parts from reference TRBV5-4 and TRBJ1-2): ETGVTQSPTHLIKTRGQQVTLRCSSQSGHNTVSWYQQALGQGPQFIFQYYREEENGRGNFPPRFSGLQFPNYSSELNVNALELDDSALYLCASSLNRASYGYTFGSGTRLTVV.

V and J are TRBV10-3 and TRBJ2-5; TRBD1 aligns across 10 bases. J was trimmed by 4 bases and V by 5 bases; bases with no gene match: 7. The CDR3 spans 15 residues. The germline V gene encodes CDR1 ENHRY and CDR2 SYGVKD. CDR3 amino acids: CAISRQGANGETQYF. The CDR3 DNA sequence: TGTGCCATCAGTAGACAGGGGGCGAATGGAGAGACCCAGTACTTC.